This passage covers 14 T cell receptor beta chains from one sample sequenced in a study of blood T cell repertoires in COVID-19. Data came from immunoSEQ multiplex PCR; TCRdb stores just in-frame clones and leaves some out. The top ten clones hold around 18% of a sample with 250,000 to 350,000 clones, roughly 90% of them seen once. The material sequenced was PBMCs or T cells enriched from blood (not recorded which). Receptors were obtained from a woman aged 25 to 39 who had recovered from COVID-19.

This clone appeared once. V usage is TRBV24-1 and J usage is TRBJ2-3; D gene uncertain. The CDR3 sequence is 18 residues long. Germline V CDR1 and CDR2: KGHDR, SFDVKD. Trimming left V 1 base short and J 2 bases short, with 18 bases between. The CDR3 protein is CATSDFEVAGPHTDTQYF. The CDR3 nucleotides are TGTGCCACCAGTGATTTCGAAGTAGCTGGTCCGCACACAGATACGCAGTATTTT.

The rearrangement links TRBV11-2 to TRBJ1-3; the D is unclear. Germline loops: CDR1 SGHAT, CDR2 FQNNGV. The CDR3 totals 14 residues. The germline V and J ends were trimmed by 10 bases and 9 bases, with 22 bases remaining between them. In DNA form, the CDR3 reads TGTGCCACCCTCGATTTAGGATGGGCGGGCACCATATATTTT. This sequence encodes CATLDLGWAGTIYF.

DNA for the CDR3: TGTGCCAGCAGCTATGAGGAAGGGGGCGCGGAGACCCAGTACTTC. Translation: CASSYEEGGAETQYF. The chain is built from TRBV6-2 or TRBV6-3 and TRBJ2-5; 7 positions match TRBD1. V shed 6 bases and J 5 bases; nucleotides not matched to a gene: 12. The CDR3 covers 15 residues. CDR1 is MNHEY and CDR2 is SVGEGT in the germline V gene.

This clone has just a few counts. The V and J genes are TRBV19 and TRBJ2-5; 14 bases are shared with TRBD2. Germline V gives CDR1 LNHDA, CDR2 SQIVND (reference sequence). The V and J ends lost 8 bases and 0 bases, in that order; junction bases with no gene match: 5. The CDR3 loop spans 16 amino acids. The DNA for the CDR3 is TGTGCCAGTGAGAGGACTAGCGGGGGGAACCAAGAGACCCAGTACTTC. Protein product: CASERTSGGNQETQYF.

Comment on this clone: Different DNA sequences within this sample yield the same CDR3. The gene calls are TRBV5-1 and TRBJ1-1; possible D gene TRBD1, 5 bases. The V gene's germline CDR1 is SGHRS and CDR2 YFSETQ. The CDR3 is 14 residues long. The V gene lost 0 bases and the J gene lost 0 bases, with 6 bases spanning the gap. The CDR3 here is CASSLEGVNTEAFF. The CDR3 nucleotides are TGCGCCAGCAGCTTGGAAGGGGTGAACACTGAAGCTTTCTTT.

The chain has TRBV2 and TRBJ2-7; maybe TRBD2 (7 bases). This CDR3 is 13 amino acids long. Per germline, CDR1 SNHLY and CDR2 FYNNEI. V lost 8 bases to trimming and J lost 4 bases, with 15 bases between them. CDR3 protein: CASLRGGGYEQYF. The CDR3 bases are TGTGCCAGCCTGCGGGGAGGGGGATACGAGCAGTACTTC. The entire variable domain, with the rest obtained from reference TRBV2 and TRBJ2-7, is as follows: EPEVTQTPSHQVTQMGQEVILRCVPISNHLYFYWYRQILGQKVEFLVSFYNNEISEKSEIFDDQFSVERPDGSNFTLKIRSTKLEDSAMYFCASLRGGGYEQYFGPGTRLTVT.

This sequence joins TRBV6-2 or TRBV6-3 and TRBJ2-7, with D possibly being TRBD2 (5 bases). CDR3 size: 13 residues. V lost 1 base, J lost 11 bases, and 15 bases lay in between. Looked up from germline, CDR1 is MNHEY and CDR2 is SVGEGT. The CDR3 DNA follows: TGTGCCAGCAGTTACTTAGGCCCCGGGGATAAGTACTTC. Encoded protein: CASSYLGPGDKYF.

The chain is built from TRBV6-5 and TRBJ2-1, with 7 nucleotides matching TRBD2. CDR3 size: 14 residues. V was pared by 0 bases and J by 7 bases, with 3 bases of the junction left unmatched. CDR1 is MNHEY, CDR2 SVGAGI, per germline. The CDR3, as DNA: TGTGCCAGCAGTTACTCTCCGGGGGGAAATGAGCAGTTCTTC. Its protein product is CASSYSPGGNEQFF.

This clone showed up just a few times. J is TRBJ1-1 and V is TRBV4-3; D possibly corresponds to TRBD1 (5 bases). This CDR3 is 15 amino acids long. The germline V gene encodes CDR1 LGHNA and CDR2 YSLEER. Trimming pared 0 bases from V and 3 bases from J, leaving 11 bases between. This CDR3 is CASSQDPTGYTEAFF. In DNA, the CDR3 is TGCGCCAGCAGCCAAGACCCCACAGGTTACACTGAAGCTTTCTTT.

The rearrangement uses TRBV29-1 and TRBJ2-1, with D unresolved. Germline values: CDR1 SQVTM, CDR2 ANQGSEA. V lost 4 bases to trimming and J lost 5 bases, with 9 bases between them. The CDR3 consists of 12 residues. In nucleotides, the CDR3 is TGCAGCGTTGGTTCGCGGAACAATGAGCAGTTCTTC. Residues: CSVGSRNNEQFF.

J is TRBJ1-2 and V is TRBV28, with D unresolved. With 4 bases removed from V and 2 bases from J, the gap between germline ends came to 11 bases. This CDR3 is built from 14 residues. Germline V lookup: CDR1 MDHEN, CDR2 SYDVKM. The CDR3 sequence is CASSSGVLNYGYTF. CDR3 coding DNA: TGTGCCAGCAGTTCCGGGGTTTTGAACTATGGCTACACCTTC.

V gene TRBV29-1 combines with J gene TRBJ2-2; TRBD1 matches at 7 bases. CDR1 SQVTM and CDR2 ANQGSEA come from the germline V gene. The V and J ends lost 7 bases and 6 bases, in that order; junction bases with no gene match: 5. The CDR3 runs to 12 residues. CDR3 residues: CSGTGLAGELFF. The CDR3 bases are TGCAGCGGGACAGGTCTGGCCGGGGAGCTGTTTTTT.

V usage is TRBV19 and J usage is TRBJ2-2, with 13 bases matching TRBD2. V lost 3 bases and J lost 0; bases outside the gene matches: 7. CDR1 LNHDA and CDR2 SQIVND come from the germline V gene (reference sequence). This CDR3 region has 19 residues. CDR3 DNA sequence: TGTGCCAGTAGTATTTCGGGACTAGCGGGGAGATCGAACACCGGGGAGCTGTTTTTT. It encodes CASSISGLAGRSNTGELFF.

The chain links TRBV5-4 to TRBJ2-2; 15 nucleotides align to TRBD2. Unmatched junction bases numbered 6, after V lost 4 bases and J lost 5 bases. The length of the CDR3 is 17 residues. Germline V gives CDR1 SGHNT, CDR2 YYREEE (reference sequence). The CDR3 coding sequence is TGTGCCAGCAGCATGGGGACTAGCGGGAGGATAACCGGGGAGCTGTTTTTT. This encodes CASSMGTSGRITGELFF.